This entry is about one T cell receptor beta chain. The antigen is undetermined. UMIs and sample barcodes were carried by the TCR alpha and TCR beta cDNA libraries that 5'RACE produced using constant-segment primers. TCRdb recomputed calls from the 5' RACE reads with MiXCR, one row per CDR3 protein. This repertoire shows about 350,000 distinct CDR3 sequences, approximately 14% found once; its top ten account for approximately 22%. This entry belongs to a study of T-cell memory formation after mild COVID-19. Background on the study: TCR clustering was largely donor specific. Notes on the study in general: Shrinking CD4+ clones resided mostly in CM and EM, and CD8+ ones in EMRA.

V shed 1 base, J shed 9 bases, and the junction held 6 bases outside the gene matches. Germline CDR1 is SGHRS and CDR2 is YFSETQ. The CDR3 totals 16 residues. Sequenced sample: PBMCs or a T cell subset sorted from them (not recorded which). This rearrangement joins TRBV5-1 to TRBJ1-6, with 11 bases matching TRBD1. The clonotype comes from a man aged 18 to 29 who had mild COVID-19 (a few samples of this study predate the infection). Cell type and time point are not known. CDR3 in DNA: TGCGCCAGCAGCTTGATCTCCGGGACAGGGGGTTCACCCCTCCACTTT. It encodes CASSLISGTGGSPLHF.